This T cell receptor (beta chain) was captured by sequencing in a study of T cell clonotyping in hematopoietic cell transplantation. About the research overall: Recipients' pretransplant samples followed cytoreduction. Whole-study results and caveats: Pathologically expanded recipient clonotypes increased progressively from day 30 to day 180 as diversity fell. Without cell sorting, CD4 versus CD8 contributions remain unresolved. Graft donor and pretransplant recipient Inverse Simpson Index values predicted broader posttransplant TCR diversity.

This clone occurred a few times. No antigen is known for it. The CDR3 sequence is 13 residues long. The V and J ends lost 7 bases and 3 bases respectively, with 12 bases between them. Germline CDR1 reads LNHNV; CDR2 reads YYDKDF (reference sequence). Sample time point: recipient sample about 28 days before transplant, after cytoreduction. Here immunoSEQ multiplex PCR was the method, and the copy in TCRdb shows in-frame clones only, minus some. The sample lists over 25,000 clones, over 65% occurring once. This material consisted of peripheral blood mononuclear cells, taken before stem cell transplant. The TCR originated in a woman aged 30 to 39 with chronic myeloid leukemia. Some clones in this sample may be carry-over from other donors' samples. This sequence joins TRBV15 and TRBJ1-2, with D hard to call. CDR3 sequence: CATIWTLHYGYTF. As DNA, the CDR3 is TGTGCCACCATTTGGACGTTACACTATGGCTACACCTTC.